This T cell receptor beta chain was recorded in a study of identical twins. The donors were all healthy and Caucasian. The CDR3 runs to 13 residues. Germline lookup yields CDR1 SQVTM and CDR2 ANQGSEA. The J segment lost 1 base and the V segment lost 8 bases, leaving 6 bases of the junction unmatched. TCRdb re-called the 5' RACE reads with MiXCR, one entry per CDR3 protein. The data contain about 530,000 distinct CDR3 sequences, about a fifth of them singletons. The same data also went into a second study, on yellow fever vaccine responses in identical twins.

The sequence came from a young woman in good health. Material for sequencing was CD4+ T cells sorted from blood. The chain uses TRBV29-1 and TRBJ1-1; 8 positions match TRBD1. The CDR3, as DNA: TGCAGCCTGTCGGACAGGGCGAACACTGAAGCTTTCTTT. This gives the protein CSLSDRANTEAFF.